One sample yielded the 30 T cell receptor beta chains listed below, sequenced in a study of blood T cell repertoires in COVID-19. Measured with immunoSEQ multiplex PCR; TCRdb has only the in-frame clones, and not every one. The repertoire holds hundreds of thousands of clones, with around 85% as singletons. The sequencing input was PBMCs or T cells enriched from blood (not recorded which). The receptors here all came from a man aged 25 to 45 who had recovered from COVID-19.

CDR3 nucleotides: TGCGCCAGCAGCCAAGAGGAGGGGGCGCGGGGCTACACCTTC. Translated, it gives CASSQEEGARGYTF. The rearrangement uses TRBV4-1 and TRBJ1-2; 7 bases are shared with TRBD1. The V and J ends lost 0 bases and 8 bases, in that order; junction bases with no gene match: 6. There are 14 residues in the CDR3. Looked up from germline, CDR1 is MGHRA and CDR2 is YSYEKL.

As to this clone: The junction departs from the called germline gene at one end, perhaps through a read error. Here the CDR3 reads CASRLGGGGSYEQYF. DNA of the CDR3: TGTGCCAGCAGATTAGGCGGGGGGGGATCCTACGAGCAGTACTTC. The chain employs TRBV11-2 and TRBJ2-7; TRBD2 matches 9 bases. Germline V gives CDR1 SGHAT, CDR2 FQNNGV. The CDR3 has 15 residues. The full variable domain, rest sourced from reference TRBV11-2 and TRBJ2-7, is EAGVAQSPRYKIIEKRQSVAFWCNPISGHATLYWYQQILGQGPKLLIQFQNNGVVDDSQLPKDRFSAERLKGVDSTLKIQPAKLEDSAVYLCASRLGGGGSYEQYFGPGTRLTVT.

The DNA for the CDR3 is TGTGCCATCAGTGAGTCTGCGACAAGGACTACTAATTCACCCCTCCACTTT. It is translated as CAISESATRTTNSPLHF. The J gene is TRBJ1-6, the V gene TRBV10-3; D uncertain. Germline V gives CDR1 ENHRY, CDR2 SYGVKD. With 0 bases removed from V and 6 bases from J, the gap between germline ends came to 15 bases. The CDR3 covers 17 residues.

The rearrangement links TRBV19 to TRBJ1-3; no definite D call. The CDR3 length is 13 residues. Germline V CDR1 and CDR2: LNHDA, SQIVND (reference sequence). V was shortened by 7 bases and J by 0 bases, with 7 bases between the two germline ends. In DNA, the CDR3 is TGTGCCAGTAAACGGAGCTCTGGAAACACCATATATTTT. This encodes CASKRSSGNTIYF. Full variable domain (missing parts from reference TRBV19 and TRBJ1-3): DGGITQSPKYLFRKEGQNVTLSCEQNLNHDAMYWYRQDPGQGLRLIYYSQIVNDFQKGDIAEGYSVSREKKESFPLTVTSAQKNPTAFYLCASKRSSGNTIYFGEGSWLTVV.

A word on this clone: The same CDR3 arises from other DNA sequences in this sample as well. The chain combines TRBV5-4 with TRBJ1-1; 8 bases match TRBD1. The CDR3 consists of 15 residues. Unmatched junction bases numbered 3, after V lost 2 bases and J lost 0 bases. From germline, CDR1 is SGHNT and CDR2 YYREEE (reference sequence). The DNA of the CDR3 is TGTGCCAGCAGCTTCGGACAGGGCCTGAACACTGAAGCTTTCTTT. It is translated as CASSFGQGLNTEAFF.

The chain links TRBV7-6 to TRBJ2-6; D call uncertain. Trimming stripped 4 bases from V and 2 bases from J, with 3 bases between. This CDR3 has 13 amino acids. Germline V gene data show CDR1 as SGHVS and CDR2 as FNYEAQ. Written as DNA, the CDR3 is TGTGCCAGCAGCTCAGCTGGGGCCAACGTCCTGACTTTC. As protein: CASSSAGANVLTF.

V usage is TRBV5-1 and J usage is TRBJ2-5; 9 bases fit TRBD2. With V trimmed by 3 bases and J by 3 bases, 6 bases remained unmatched. This CDR3 comprises 15 residues. Germline loops: CDR1 SGHRS, CDR2 YFSETQ. CDR3: CASSYFGGGEETQYF. The CDR3 DNA follows: TGCGCCAGCAGCTATTTTGGCGGGGGGGAAGAGACCCAGTACTTC. The variable domain in full, completed from reference TRBV5-1 and TRBJ2-5, reads KAGVTQTPRYLIKTRGQQVTLSCSPISGHRSVSWYQQTPGQGLQFLFEYFSETQRNKGNFPGRFSGRQFSNSRSEMNVSTLELGDSALYLCASSYFGGGEETQYFGPGTRLLVL.

The gene calls are TRBV3-1 (or the pseudogene TRBV3-2) and TRBJ2-1; 16 bases are shared with TRBD2. This CDR3 has 16 residues. The V gene end was trimmed by 3 bases and the J gene end by 10 bases; junction bases not matched to a gene: 6. In germline, CDR1 is LGHDT, CDR2 YNNKEL (reference sequence). This CDR3 is CASSQMGLAGGREQFF. DNA of the CDR3: TGTGCCAGCAGCCAGATGGGACTAGCGGGGGGGCGCGAGCAGTTCTTC.

V is TRBV6-5 and J is TRBJ1-4, with D maybe TRBD1 (6 bases). This CDR3 spans 15 amino acids. Trimming left V 9 bases short and J 4 bases short, with 18 bases between. CDR1 is MNHEY, CDR2 SVGAGI, per germline. The CDR3 bases are TGTGCCAGTCGATATCTCGAGGGGGTTAATGAAAAACTGTTTTTT. This sequence encodes CASRYLEGVNEKLFF.

As concerns this clone: The sample has other DNA sequences that encode this CDR3 too. The V gene is TRBV5-1, the J gene TRBJ1-5; no clear D. Germline CDR1 SGHRS, CDR2 YFSETQ. V was shortened by 0 bases and J by 4 bases, with 5 bases between the two germline ends. This CDR3 is 13 amino acids long. This CDR3 reads CASSLDLNQPQHF. The CDR3 DNA follows: TGCGCCAGCAGCTTGGATTTAAATCAGCCCCAGCATTTT.

The V call is TRBV13, the J call TRBJ1-1; D remains ambiguous. The V end lost 6 bases, the J end lost 0 bases, and 11 bases lay between the germline ends. Germline lookup yields CDR1 PRHDT and CDR2 FYEKMQ (reference sequence). The CDR3 is 14 residues long. CDR3 nucleotide sequence: TGTGCCAGCAGGACACCTACAGTGAACACTGAAGCTTTCTTT. Its translation: CASRTPTVNTEAFF.

This chain joins TRBV6-5 and TRBJ2-3; D gene uncertain. Germline V lookup: CDR1 MNHEY, CDR2 SVGAGI. The CDR3 consists of 14 residues. V dropped 5 bases and J dropped 3 bases, with 12 bases sitting between them. In nucleotides, the CDR3 is TGTGCCAGCAGTCTAGGTTCCGGGACAGATACGCAGTATTTT. Residues: CASSLGSGTDTQYF.

This clone is a singleton in its sample. J is TRBJ2-1 and V is TRBV11-2; 10 bases are a match to TRBD1. The CDR3 sequence is 13 residues long. V shed 5 bases, J shed 8 bases, and the junction held 3 bases outside the gene matches. CDR1 is SGHAT and CDR2 is FQNNGV in the germline V gene. Written as DNA, the CDR3 is TGTGCCAGCAGCCGGGACAGGGGTGATGAGCAGTTCTTC. As protein: CASSRDRGDEQFF.

This clone was counted once. The genes are TRBV12-3 or TRBV12-4 and TRBJ1-1; TRBD1 might be the D (6 bases). The CDR3 sequence is 13 residues long. Trimming shortened V by 6 bases and J by 11 bases, and 19 bases separated the two germline ends. CDR3 sequence (DNA): TGTGCCAGCAGCCAAGGACAGACTAAGGTTGCTTTCTTT. It encodes CASSQGQTKVAFF.

The gene calls are TRBV2 and TRBJ1-1; D remains ambiguous. This CDR3 is 14 amino acids long. V was clipped by 6 bases and J by 0 bases, with 11 bases between them. Germline V gives CDR1 SNHLY, CDR2 FYNNEI. For the CDR3, the DNA is TGTGCCAGCAGACCGGGATTCATGAACACTGAAGCTTTCTTT. This translates into CASRPGFMNTEAFF.

This chain uses TRBV4-1 with TRBJ2-5; 9 bases match TRBD1. Germline lookup yields CDR1 MGHRA and CDR2 YSYEKL. V trimming: 0 bases; J trimming: 4 bases; junction bases outside the gene matches: 6. The CDR3 contains 16 residues. In DNA form, the CDR3 reads TGCGCCAGCAGCCAAGACTGGGACAGGGATGCAGAGACCCAGTACTTC. As protein: CASSQDWDRDAETQYF.

The rearrangement joins TRBV29-1 to TRBJ2-1; 10 nucleotides line up with TRBD2. J lost 14 bases, V lost 6 bases, and 7 bases had no gene match. This CDR3 is built from 11 residues. Germline CDR1 SQVTM, CDR2 ANQGSEA. CDR3 nucleotide sequence: TGCAGCGTCGTTACTAGCGGGACTAAGTTCTTC. This gives the protein CSVVTSGTKFF.

The rearrangement joins TRBV5-1 to TRBJ2-5; the D gene is possibly TRBD1 (7 bases). CDR1 and CDR2 from the germline V gene are SGHRS and YFSETQ. V was pared by 2 bases and J by 4 bases, with 12 bases between. This CDR3 spans 14 amino acids. The chain's CDR3 is CASSFQGGGETQYF. Here the CDR3 DNA reads TGCGCCAGCAGCTTTCAGGGGGGTGGAGAGACCCAGTACTTC.

V is TRBV21-1 and J is TRBJ2-3; TRBD1 is taken as the D call from the table, unchecked against the DNA. TRBV21-1 is recorded as a pseudogene. This CDR3 is built from 15 residues. This CDR3 reads CASSSDRGDPDTQYF. The DNA of the CDR3 is TGTGCCAGCAGCAGCGACAGGGGTGACCCAGATACGCAGTATTTT.

V usage is TRBV16 and J usage is TRBJ2-3; no clear D. Per germline, CDR1 KGHSY and CDR2 FQNENV. The CDR3 extends over 15 amino acids. With 1 base removed from V and 2 bases from J, the gap between germline ends came to 10 bases. This CDR3 reads CASSQFYSNTDTQYF. The CDR3 coding sequence is TGTGCCAGCAGCCAATTTTACAGTAACACAGATACGCAGTATTTT.

This sequence joins TRBV5-6 and TRBJ1-2, with 8 bases that match TRBD1. The germline V gene encodes CDR1 SGHDT and CDR2 YYEEEE. The J segment lost 6 bases and the V segment lost 0 bases, leaving 1 base of the junction unmatched. There are 13 residues in the CDR3. The CDR3 nucleotides are TGTGCCAGCAGCTTGGCAGGGGGCGATGGCTACACCTTC. Translating gives CASSLAGGDGYTF. Full variable domain (remainder filled in from reference TRBV5-6 and TRBJ1-2): DAGVTQSPTHLIKTRGQQVTLRCSPKSGHDTVSWYQQALGQGPQFIFQYYEEEERQRGNFPDRFSGHQFPNYSSELNVNALLLGDSALYLCASSLAGGDGYTFGSGTRLTVV.

This chain links TRBV9 with TRBJ2-1; TRBD2 aligns across 12 bases. The CDR3 has 16 amino acids. Per germline, CDR1 SGDLS and CDR2 YYNGEE. V lost 4 bases, J lost 7 bases, and 9 bases stayed unmatched. The CDR3, as DNA: TGTGCCAGCAGCCTCCCCCTAGCGGGGGGGCTTAATGAGCAGTTCTTC. The encoded protein is CASSLPLAGGLNEQFF.

V gene TRBV28 combines with J gene TRBJ1-3, with a weak D call TRBD1 (5 bases). V lost 6 bases, J lost 3 bases, and 18 bases lay in between. The CDR3 spans 16 residues. Germline V CDR1 and CDR2: MDHEN, SYDVKM. The DNA of the CDR3 is TGTGCCAGCAGGACCAGGGAGGGGATGGGTGGAAACACCATATATTTT. Encoded protein: CASRTREGMGGNTIYF.

The rearrangement uses TRBV10-3 and TRBJ2-5; 9 nucleotides agree with TRBD1. Germline V gives CDR1 ENHRY, CDR2 SYGVKD. This CDR3 contains 14 residues. Unmatched junction bases numbered 8, after V lost 7 bases and J lost 5 bases. CDR3 loop: CAIKKGQGSETQYF. The CDR3, as DNA: TGTGCCATCAAGAAGGGACAGGGATCGGAGACCCAGTACTTC.

This sequence joins TRBV4-1 and TRBJ1-5; D gene ambiguous. V gave up 1 base and J gave up 2 bases, with 9 bases separating them. CDR1 MGHRA and CDR2 YSYEKL come from the germline V gene. The CDR3 is 15 residues long. CDR3 DNA: TGCGCCAGCAGCCAAGTCGCAGGTGGCAATCAGCCCCAGCATTTT. It codes for CASSQVAGGNQPQHF.

The chain uses TRBV12-3 or TRBV12-4 and TRBJ2-2; 9 bases line up with TRBD2. Trimming took 6 bases from V and 6 from J; bases not matched to a gene: 2. This CDR3 contains 13 residues. CDR3 nucleotides: TGTGCCAGCAGCCGCGGGGGGGCCGGGGAGCTGTTTTTT. This sequence encodes CASSRGGAGELFF.

The sample holds one count of this clone. The rearrangement uses TRBV5-1 and TRBJ1-5, with TRBD1 as a possible D gene (6 bases). V lost 2 bases, J lost 0 bases, and 21 bases lay in between. In germline, CDR1 is SGHRS, CDR2 YFSETQ. CDR3 length equals 19 residues. The CDR3 loop reads CASSFVPSGEHYSNQPQHF. As DNA, the CDR3 is TGCGCCAGCAGCTTTGTCCCCTCAGGGGAACACTATAGCAATCAGCCCCAGCATTTT.

This clone was recorded once. In nucleotides, the CDR3 is TGTGCCTGGAGTGTGGGCAGAGCCCTTGAAGCTTTCTTT. Its translation is CAWSVGRALEAFF. The chain uses TRBV30 and TRBJ1-1; D remains ambiguous. The CDR3 spans 13 residues. V was pared by 0 bases and J by 7 bases, with 12 bases between. The germline V gene encodes CDR1 GTSNPN and CDR2 SVGIG (reference sequence).

The sample holds a few counts of this clone. The chain employs TRBV7-8 and TRBJ2-5; TRBD2 aligns across 12 bases. This CDR3 is built from 18 residues. CDR1 SGHVS and CDR2 FQNEAQ come from the germline V gene. The J segment lost 2 bases and the V segment lost 4 bases, leaving 11 bases of the junction unmatched. CDR3 DNA: TGTGCCAGCAGCTCGGACGGTGGGACTAGCGGGCCTCAAGAGACCCAGTACTTC. It codes for CASSSDGGTSGPQETQYF.

The chain carries TRBV10-1 and TRBJ2-5, with 13 bases fitting TRBD2. From germline, CDR1 is WNHNN and CDR2 SYGVQD (reference sequence). Germline trimming cut 2 bases from V and 5 bases from J; bases unmatched to any gene: 8. The CDR3 is made up of 17 amino acids. The CDR3 DNA is TGCGCCAGCAGTGAGCCGAGGGGACTAGCGGGGCGGGAGACCCAGTACTTC. This translates into CASSEPRGLAGRETQYF.